This paragraph reports one T cell receptor (beta chain). As yet, its antigen is unknown. With 2 bases clipped from V and 15 bases from J, the junction kept 4 bases outside the gene matches. The CDR3 sequence is 12 residues long. Germline V gives CDR1 MNHNY, CDR2 SVGAGI (reference sequence). This sample was included in a study of cytomegalovirus exposure and HLA in healthy donors. General study points: Association with HLA alleles at 0.05 false discovery rate was found for 16,951 TCR beta sequences in a later analysis. A few chains linked to CMV were shown in vitro to be specific for CMV antigens.

The PCR ran on 60 Vbeta and 13 Jbeta primers. Produced via immunoSEQ multiplex PCR; TCRdb's table is partial and in-frame only. The sample yields around 100,000 clones, roughly 68% seen once. The specimen was PBMCs. V usage is TRBV6-6 and J usage is TRBJ2-1; 10 bases are shared with TRBD1. The sequence derives from a man aged 25-45 years in good health and CMV-seropositive. The CDR3: CASSYRGQGWFF. CDR3 DNA: TGTGCCAGCAGTTACAGGGGACAGGGGTGGTTCTTC.